This T cell receptor (beta chain) was observed in a study of OX40 agonist ivuxolimab in advanced cancers. Overall study results and limits: More expanded clones were seen, on average, in CD8+ T cells than in CD4+.

About this clone: Its antigen remains unidentified.

Libraries were prepared by immunoSEQ multiplex PCR; TCRdb keeps only in-frame clonotypes and omits some of them. The table includes about 76,000 clones, approximately 90% detected once. Germline loops: CDR1 SGHTA, CDR2 FQGTGA. Trimming removed 5 bases at V and 1 base at J, with 17 bases between. CDR3 length equals 16 residues. The chain uses TRBV7-3 and TRBJ1-1, with D tentatively TRBD1 (5 bases). The starting material was CD4+ or CD8+ T cells sorted from blood, obtained in a trial of the OX40 agonist ivuxolimab. This receptor was obtained from an adult with an advanced solid tumor such as melanoma, head and neck, liver or kidney cancer. CDR3 sequence: CASSPRVAGKNTEAFF. CDR3 DNA: TGTGCCAGCAGCCCAAGGGTGGCAGGGAAGAACACTGAAGCTTTCTTT. The full variable domain, rest sourced from reference TRBV7-3 and TRBJ1-1, is GAGVSQTPSNKVTEKGKYVELRCDPISGHTALYWYRQSLGQGPEFLIYFQGTGAADDSGLPNDRFFAVRPEGSVSTLKIQRTERGDSAVYLCASSPRVAGKNTEAFFGQGTRLTVV.